This note documents a single T cell receptor (beta chain) sequence. Some clones are missing from TCRdb's copy, which holds only in-frame ones; the method was immunoSEQ multiplex PCR. The sample lists roughly 93,000 clones; around 93% were seen once. The data belong to a study of T cell changes during pregnancy in multiple sclerosis. Germline values: CDR1 SNHLY, CDR2 FYNNEI. V was cut by 4 bases and J by 8 bases, with 11 bases left in between. This CDR3 region has 12 residues. The gene calls are TRBV2 and TRBJ1-2; D not resolved. The sequencing here drew on peripheral blood, taken before pregnancy. The sequence came from a female donor with multiple sclerosis, enrolled in a pregnancy study. The CDR3 DNA sequence: TGTGCCAGCAGTGGAGGGCCGTGGGGCTACACCTTC. It specifies CASSGGPWGYTF.